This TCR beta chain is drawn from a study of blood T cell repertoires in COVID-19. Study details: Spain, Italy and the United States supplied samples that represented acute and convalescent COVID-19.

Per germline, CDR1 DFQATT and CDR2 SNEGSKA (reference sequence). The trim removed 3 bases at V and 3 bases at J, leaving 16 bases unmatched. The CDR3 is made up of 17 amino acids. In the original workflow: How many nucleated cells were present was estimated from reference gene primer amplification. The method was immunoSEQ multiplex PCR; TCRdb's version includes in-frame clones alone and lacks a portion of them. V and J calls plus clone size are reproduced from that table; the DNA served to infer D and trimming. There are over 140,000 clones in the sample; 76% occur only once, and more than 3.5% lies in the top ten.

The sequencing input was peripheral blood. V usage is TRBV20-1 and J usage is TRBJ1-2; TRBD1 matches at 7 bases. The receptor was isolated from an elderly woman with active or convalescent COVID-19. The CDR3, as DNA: TGCAGTGCTAGTTCCCCCCAAGACAGGGTTAGGGACTATGGCTACACCTTC. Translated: CSASSPQDRVRDYGYTF.